This T cell receptor (beta chain) derives from a study of CD8 T cells in ankylosing spondylitis. Regarding the study as a whole: There was a TCR beta motif, made of roughly eight highly homologous variants, that appeared characteristic of ankylosing spondylitis blood.

Turning to this clonotype: What it recognizes is unknown.

Quantitative 5'-RACE with molecular barcodes generated TCR beta libraries. MiXCR was run by TCRdb on the 5' RACE reads, yielding one entry per CDR3 protein. The table has 330,000 or so distinct CDR3 sequences, around 7.6% seen once; the top ten hold about 14%. What was sequenced was blood, either unsorted or a sorted T cell fraction (not recorded which). The sequence derives from a male donor with ankylosing spondylitis.

The CDR3 nucleotides read TGTGCCAGCAGTGCACAGGGGCGATATGAAGCTTTCTTT. It yields the protein CASSAQGRYEAFF. This chain connects TRBV12-3 or TRBV12-4 to TRBJ1-1, with TRBD1 matching 7 bases. The ends lost 5 bases at V and 7 bases at J; junction bases unmatched: 7. This CDR3 has 13 residues.